This T cell receptor (beta chain) was recovered during a study of blood T cell repertoires in COVID-19. Authors' data handling: Amplification with reference gene primers provided the estimates of nucleated cell counts. The data were produced by immunoSEQ multiplex PCR, yet TCRdb's version contains in-frame clones alone and is incomplete. That table furnishes V, J and clone size, whereas the DNA furnished D and trimming. The table has some 190,000 clones, 70% to 80% seen once. V lost 1 base to trimming and J lost 6 bases, with 13 bases between them. The CDR3 extends over 14 amino acids. CDR1 is MNHEY, CDR2 SVGAGI, per germline.

V is TRBV6-5 and J is TRBJ2-7; the D gene is possibly TRBD2 (6 bases). The sequencing input was peripheral blood. This TCR derives from a woman between 50 and 59 years old with acute or convalescent COVID-19. In DNA, the CDR3 is TGTGCCAGCAGTTACTTGGGGGGAGGAAGCGAGCAGTACTTC. This translates into CASSYLGGGSEQYF.